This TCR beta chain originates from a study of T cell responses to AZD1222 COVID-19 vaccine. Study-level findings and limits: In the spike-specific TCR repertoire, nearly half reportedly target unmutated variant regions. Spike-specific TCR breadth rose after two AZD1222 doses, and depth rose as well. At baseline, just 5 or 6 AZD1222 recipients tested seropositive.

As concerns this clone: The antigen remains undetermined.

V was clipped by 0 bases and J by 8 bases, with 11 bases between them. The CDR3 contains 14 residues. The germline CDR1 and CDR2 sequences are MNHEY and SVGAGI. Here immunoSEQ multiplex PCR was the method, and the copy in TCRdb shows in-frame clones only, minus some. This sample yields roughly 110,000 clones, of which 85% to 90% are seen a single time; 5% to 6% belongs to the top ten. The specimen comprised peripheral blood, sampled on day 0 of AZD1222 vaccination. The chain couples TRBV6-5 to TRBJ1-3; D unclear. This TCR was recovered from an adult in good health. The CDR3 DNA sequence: TGTGCCAGCAGTTACTCGGCCTTACGGGACACCATATATTTT. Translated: CASSYSALRDTIYF.